This is a list of T cell receptor beta chains from one sample in a study of T-cell memory formation after mild COVID-19. In TCRdb, the 5' RACE reads were re-called with MiXCR into one record per CDR3 protein. The sample carries tens of thousands of distinct CDR3 sequences, 9.5% to 15% recorded once. What was sequenced was PBMCs or a T cell subset sorted from them (not recorded which). Receptor source: a young man who had mild COVID-19 (a few samples of this study predate the infection). Cell type and time point are not known. Each CDR3 is given with its conserved first and last residue. Fields, in order: J gene, clone size, D gene, V gene, CDR3 DNA, CDR3 protein. D genes are given only for firm matches. Expanded clones get a size class; other rows say once, few or many, or leave the size out.

>TRBJ2-1|.|.|TRBV20-1
TGCAGTGCTGTTAGCGGTCTCCTCTACAATGAGCAGTTCTTC
CSAVSGLLYNEQFF
>TRBJ1-1|few|.|TRBV5-1
TGCGCCAGCAGCTTACATCGGGGGAACACTGAAGCTTTCTTT
CASSLHRGNTEAFF
>TRBJ2-1|.|TRBD1|TRBV5-1
TGCGCCAGCAGCTTGGGAGTAGGGACAGGGGGCTATGAGCAGTTCTTC
CASSLGVGTGGYEQFF
>TRBJ1-4|.|.|TRBV2
TGTGCCAGCAATAGGGTTAATGAAAAACTGTTTTTT
CASNRVNEKLFF
>TRBJ1-2|.|TRBD1|TRBV7-2
TGTGCCAGCAGCTTCCGTTCGACAGGGAATGGCTACACCTTC
CASSFRSTGNGYTF
>TRBJ2-2|many|.|TRBV4-1
TGCGCCAGCAGCCACCCCCGGGGGCGGAAGAACACCGGGGAGCTGTTTTTT
CASSHPRGRKNTGELFF
>TRBJ2-2|few|TRBD1|TRBV18
TGTGCCAGCTCACCAGGACAGGCCCAGAACACCGGGGAGCTGTTTTTT
CASSPGQAQNTGELFF
>TRBJ2-2|.|TRBD1|TRBV3-1
TGTGCCAGCAGCCAGGCACCGGGACAGGGTATCGGGGAGCTGTTTTTT
CASSQAPGQGIGELFF
>TRBJ2-1|.|TRBD1|TRBV24-1
TGTGCCACCAGTGATTACTCTTCGACAGGGAAGAATGAGCAGTTCTTC
CATSDYSSTGKNEQFF
>TRBJ1-2|.|.|TRBV5-5
TGTGCCAGCAGGCCCGACAGGTTAGCTAACTATGGCTACACCTTC
CASRPDRLANYGYTF
>TRBJ2-2|.|.|TRBV9
TGTGCCAGCAGCGTAGGAGGTGGGCAGGGAGGCGACACCGGGGAGCTGTTTTTT
CASSVGGGQGGDTGELFF
>TRBJ2-5|many|.|TRBV12-3/TRBV12-4
TGTGCCAGCAGTCCTACTAGGACGTCAGAGACCCAGTACTTC
CASSPTRTSETQYF
>TRBJ1-1|.|.|TRBV18
TGTGCCAGCTCACCCTCCCGGACTGCTGAAGCTTTCTTT
CASSPSRTAEAFF
>TRBJ1-2|.|TRBD1|TRBV20-1
TGCAGTGCTAGAGATCAGCAGGGGGGCCCCCATGGCTACACCTTC
CSARDQQGGPHGYTF
>TRBJ1-2|few|TRBD1|TRBV7-9
TGTGCCAGCAGCTTAGGGCGGCTTAGGGACAGCAACTATGGCTACACCTTC
CASSLGRLRDSNYGYTF
>TRBJ2-5|.|.|TRBV3-1
TGTGCCAGCAGCCAAGAACGCAGGCAAGAGACCCAGTACTTC
CASSQERRQETQYF
>TRBJ2-7|many|.|TRBV12-3/TRBV12-4
TGTGCCAGCAGTTTTAGGGCAGGGGAACCCTACGAGCAGTACTTC
CASSFRAGEPYEQYF
>TRBJ1-1|.|TRBD1|TRBV29-1
TGCAGCGTTGCTCCTAGACAGGGTAGGGGTGAAGCTTTCTTT
CSVAPRQGRGEAFF
>TRBJ2-1|.|.|TRBV6-1
TGTGCCAGCAGTGAGGGGACCAACAATGAGCAGTTCTTC
CASSEGTNNEQFF
>TRBJ1-5|few|.|TRBV12-3/TRBV12-4
TGTGCCAGCAGTTTAACAGGGTTCGGTCAGCCCCAGCATTTT
CASSLTGFGQPQHF
>TRBJ1-2|.|TRBD1|TRBV7-2
TGTGCCAGCAGCTTAGTCTTCCGGACAGGGAGTCACTATGGCTACACCTTC
CASSLVFRTGSHYGYTF
>TRBJ2-5|.|TRBD2|TRBV7-6
TGTGCCTCGCAGCGGGGGGCGGGAGAGACCCAGTACTTC
CASQRGAGETQYF
>TRBJ2-3|many|.|TRBV4-2
TGTGCCAGCAGCCAAGATTGGGGGGCGACAGATACGCAGTATTTT
CASSQDWGATDTQYF
>TRBJ2-5|many|.|TRBV5-1
TGCGCCAGCAGCTTCGATTTGACGGAGACCCAGTACTTC
CASSFDLTETQYF
>TRBJ1-6|few|.|TRBV7-2
TGTGCCAGCAGTTTTAGTGTTTTATCGCCGGGACACCGACCTAATAATTCACCCCTCCACTTT
CASSFSVLSPGHRPNNSPLHF
>TRBJ2-7|many|.|TRBV7-9
TGTGCCAGCAGTTTTACAGGAGGGGGCCACGAGCAGTACTTC
CASSFTGGGHEQYF
>TRBJ2-1|.|.|TRBV5-5
TGTGCCAGCAGCTCGGGGTACCGCGGGATCTCCTACAATGAGCAGTTCTTC
CASSSGYRGISYNEQFF
>TRBJ2-1|many|.|TRBV5-1
TGCGCCAGCAGCTTGTTATCAGACGCCTCCAATGAGCAGTTCTTC
CASSLLSDASNEQFF
>TRBJ2-5|many|.|TRBV7-6
TGTGCCAGCAGCATGGGACGGCAAGAGACCCAGTACTTC
CASSMGRQETQYF
>TRBJ2-5|few|.|TRBV19
TGTGCCAGTAGTATAGGGGGGGAGACCCAGTACTTC
CASSIGGETQYF
>TRBJ2-7|many|TRBD2|TRBV5-1
TGCGCCAGCAGCTTGGCCGTAGCGGGGGAGTACGAGCAGTACTTC
CASSLAVAGEYEQYF
>TRBJ2-1|.|.|TRBV20-1
TGCAGTGCTAGAGTTGACACCTACAATGAGCAGTTCTTC
CSARVDTYNEQFF
>TRBJ2-7|many|.|TRBV25-1
TGTGCCAGCAGTGAATGGGGCAGGACCTACGAGCAGTACTTC
CASSEWGRTYEQYF
>TRBJ2-5|many|.|TRBV7-3
TGTGCCAGCAGTACCGGACCGCAAGAGACCCAGTACTTC
CASSTGPQETQYF
>TRBJ2-5|few|TRBD2|TRBV29-1
TGCAGCGTTCACGGGGGGGCAGGAGAGACCCAGTACTTC
CSVHGGAGETQYF
>TRBJ2-1|.|TRBD2|TRBV7-9
TGTGCCAGCAGCGTCGGACTAGCGGGGCGCTCCTACAATGAGCAGTTCTTC
CASSVGLAGRSYNEQFF
>TRBJ1-4|.|.|TRBV28
TGTGCCAGCAGTTATGGGGAGGCACCCCTGAATGAAAAACTGTTTTTT
CASSYGEAPLNEKLFF
>TRBJ1-2|few|TRBD1|TRBV6-5
TGTGCCAGCAGTTCCGGGACAGGGAACTATGGCTACACCTTC
CASSSGTGNYGYTF
>TRBJ2-5|.|TRBD1|TRBV6-2/TRBV6-3
TGTGCCAGCAATGACAGGGGATTGAGGGAGACCCAGTACTTC
CASNDRGLRETQYF
>TRBJ1-5|.|.|TRBV12-3/TRBV12-4
TGTGCCAGCAGCCGCGGACAGAGCAGTCAGCCCCAGCATTTT
CASSRGQSSQPQHF
>TRBJ1-2|.|TRBD1|TRBV20-1
TGCAGTGCTAGAGATCCAGGGGGCTATGGCTACACCTTC
CSARDPGGYGYTF
>TRBJ2-3|.|.|TRBV20-1
TGCAGTGCTTCCCCTTCAGAGTCAGATACGCAGTATTTT
CSASPSESDTQYF
>TRBJ2-5|few|TRBD1|TRBV29-1
TGCAGCGCCGGGACAGGGAGTTTGGAGACCCGGTACTTC
CSAGTGSLETRYF
>TRBJ1-2|few|.|TRBV3-1
TGTGCCAGCAGCCAAGGAGGGGTAGCCGGTGGCTACACCTTC
CASSQGGVAGGYTF